This TCR beta chain stems from a study of T-cell memory formation after mild COVID-19. The study, taken as a whole, reports: Pre-infection memory contained some responding clones, which suggested that cross-reactive memory had joined. From day 15 to 85, contracting clones were balanced between CD4 and CD8, whereas later expanders leaned toward CD4+. SARS-CoV-2 specificity of second-wave clones peaking day 37 was unconfirmed.

Constant-segment primers served in 5'RACE that generated TCR alpha and TCR beta cDNA libraries bearing sample barcodes and UMIs. TCRdb ran MiXCR on the 5' RACE reads and lists one entry per CDR3 protein. The profile shows about 290,000 distinct CDR3 sequences, more than 15% of them singletons. This clonotype was counted at least ten times. Its antigen is undetermined. The CDR3 sequence is 15 residues long. Germline V CDR1 and CDR2: SGHTA, FQGNSA. V lost 4 bases, J lost 7 bases, and 9 bases stayed unmatched. The specimen sequenced was PBMCs or a T cell subset sorted from them (not recorded which). The V and J genes are TRBV7-2 and TRBJ2-1; 8 bases agree with TRBD1. The receptor's source is a man between 18 and 35 years old who had mild COVID-19 (a few samples of this study predate the infection). Cell type and time point are not known. DNA of the CDR3: TGTGCCAGCAGCTCCCGGACAGGGAGTCGGAATGAGCAGTTCTTC. It codes for CASSSRTGSRNEQFF. Filled out from reference TRBV7-2 and TRBJ2-1, the complete variable domain reads GAGVSQSPSNKVTEKGKDVELRCDPISGHTALYWYRQSLGQGLEFLIYFQGNSAPDKSGLPSDRFSAERTGGSVSTLTIQRTQQEDSAVYLCASSSRTGSRNEQFFGPGTRLTVL.